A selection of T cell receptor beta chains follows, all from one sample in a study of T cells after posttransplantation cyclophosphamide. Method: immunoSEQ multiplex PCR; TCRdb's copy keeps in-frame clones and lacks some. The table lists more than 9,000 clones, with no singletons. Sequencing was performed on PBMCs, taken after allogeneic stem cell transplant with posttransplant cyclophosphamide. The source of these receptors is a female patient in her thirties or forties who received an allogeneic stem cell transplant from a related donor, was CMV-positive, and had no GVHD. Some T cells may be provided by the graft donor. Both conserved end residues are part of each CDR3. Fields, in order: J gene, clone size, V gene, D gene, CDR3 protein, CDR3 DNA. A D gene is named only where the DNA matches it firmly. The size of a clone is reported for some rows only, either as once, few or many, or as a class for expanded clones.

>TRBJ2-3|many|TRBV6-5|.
CASSYSVRSTDTQYF
TGTGCCAGCAGTTACAGTGTCAGGAGCACAGATACGCAGTATTTT
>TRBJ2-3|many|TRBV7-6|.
CASSLEPTDTQYF
TGTGCCAGCAGCTTAGAGCCGACAGATACGCAGTATTTT
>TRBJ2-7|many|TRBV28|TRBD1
CASNWGTGNYEQYF
TGTGCCAGCAACTGGGGGACAGGGAACTACGAGCAGTACTTC
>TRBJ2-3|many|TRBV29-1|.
CSVHYLGVPDTQYF
TGCAGCGTGCACTACCTAGGGGTCCCAGATACGCAGTATTTT
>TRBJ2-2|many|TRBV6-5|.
CASSYQGSGELFF
TGTGCCAGCAGCTATCAGGGGTCCGGGGAGCTGTTTTTT
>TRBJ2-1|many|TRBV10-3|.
CAISDRGVDEQFF
TGTGCCATCAGTGACAGGGGAGTAGATGAGCAGTTCTTC
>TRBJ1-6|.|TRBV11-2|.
CASSYSGLTSPLHF
TGTGCCAGCAGCTATAGCGGCTTGACTTCACCCCTCCACTTT
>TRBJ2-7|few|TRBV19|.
CASTGGSGAYEQYF
TGTGCCAGTACAGGAGGTAGCGGAGCCTACGAGCAGTACTTC
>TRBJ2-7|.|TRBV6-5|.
CASNTQLPYEQYF
TGTGCCAGCAACACACAGTTACCCTACGAGCAGTACTTC
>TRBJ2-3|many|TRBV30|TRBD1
CACRGPTDTQYF
TGTGCCTGCAGGGGGCCCACAGATACGCAGTATTTT
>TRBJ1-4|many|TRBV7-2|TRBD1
CASSLNRGPGEKLFF
TGTGCCAGCAGTTTGAACAGGGGGCCAGGGGAAAAACTGTTTTTT
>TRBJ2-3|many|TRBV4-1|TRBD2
CASSPSLARLAGGTDTQYF
TGCGCCAGCAGCCCGTCCCTGGCTAGGCTAGCGGGAGGTACAGATACGCAGTATTTT